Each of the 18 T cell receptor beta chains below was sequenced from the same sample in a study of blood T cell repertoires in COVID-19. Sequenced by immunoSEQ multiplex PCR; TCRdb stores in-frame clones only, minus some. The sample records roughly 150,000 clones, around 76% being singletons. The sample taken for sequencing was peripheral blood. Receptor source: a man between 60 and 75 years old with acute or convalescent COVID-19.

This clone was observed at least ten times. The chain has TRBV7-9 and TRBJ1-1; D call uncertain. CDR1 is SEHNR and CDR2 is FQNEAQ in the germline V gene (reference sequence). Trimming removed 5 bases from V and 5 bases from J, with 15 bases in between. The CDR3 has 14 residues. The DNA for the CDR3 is TGTGCCAGCAGCCAAGACTCCCGCCCAACTGAAGCTTTCTTT. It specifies CASSQDSRPTEAFF.

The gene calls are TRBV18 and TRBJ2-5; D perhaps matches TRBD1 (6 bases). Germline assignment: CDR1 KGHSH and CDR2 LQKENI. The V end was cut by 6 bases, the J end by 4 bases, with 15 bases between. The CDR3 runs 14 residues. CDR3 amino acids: CASSRQDLRETQYF. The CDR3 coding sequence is TGTGCCAGCTCTCGACAGGATTTGCGAGAGACCCAGTACTTC. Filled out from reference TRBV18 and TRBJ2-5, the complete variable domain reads NAGVMQNPRHLVRRRGQEARLRCSPMKGHSHVYWYRQLPEEGLKFMVYLQKENIIDESGMPKERFSAEFPKEGPSILRIQQVVRGDSAAYFCASSRQDLRETQYFGPGTRLLVL.

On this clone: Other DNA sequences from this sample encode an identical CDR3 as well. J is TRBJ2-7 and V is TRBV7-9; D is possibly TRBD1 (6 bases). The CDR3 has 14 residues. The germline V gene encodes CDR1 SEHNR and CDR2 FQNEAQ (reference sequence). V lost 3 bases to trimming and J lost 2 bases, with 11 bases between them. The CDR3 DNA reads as TGTGCCAGCAGCTTCGGACAGTACCCCTACGAGCAGTACTTC. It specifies CASSFGQYPYEQYF.

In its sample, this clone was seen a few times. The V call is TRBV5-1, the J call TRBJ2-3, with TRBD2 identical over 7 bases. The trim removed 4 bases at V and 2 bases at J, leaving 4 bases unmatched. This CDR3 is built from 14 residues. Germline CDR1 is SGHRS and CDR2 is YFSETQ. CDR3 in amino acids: CASSPGGYTDTQYF. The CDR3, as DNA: TGCGCCAGCAGCCCGGGGGGTTACACAGATACGCAGTATTTT.

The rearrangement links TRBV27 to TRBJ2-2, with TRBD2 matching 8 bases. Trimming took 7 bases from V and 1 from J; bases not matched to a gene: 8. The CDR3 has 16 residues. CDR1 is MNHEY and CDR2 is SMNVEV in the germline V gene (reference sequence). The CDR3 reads CASKRSGSLNTGELFF. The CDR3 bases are TGTGCCAGCAAGAGAAGCGGGAGTTTGAACACCGGGGAGCTGTTTTTT.

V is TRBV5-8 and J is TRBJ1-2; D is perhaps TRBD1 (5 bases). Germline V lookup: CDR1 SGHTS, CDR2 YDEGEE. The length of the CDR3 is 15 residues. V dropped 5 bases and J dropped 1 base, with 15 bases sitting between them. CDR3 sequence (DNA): TGTGCCAGCAGTCTGGGGCAGAGGAGTAACTATGGCTACACCTTC. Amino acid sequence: CASSLGQRSNYGYTF.

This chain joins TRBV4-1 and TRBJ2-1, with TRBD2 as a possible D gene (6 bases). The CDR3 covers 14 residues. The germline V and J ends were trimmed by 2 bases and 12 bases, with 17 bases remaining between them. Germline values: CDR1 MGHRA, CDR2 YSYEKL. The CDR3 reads CASSQIGEAYMQFF. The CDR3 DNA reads TGCGCCAGCAGCCAAATAGGGGAGGCTTACATGCAGTTCTTC.

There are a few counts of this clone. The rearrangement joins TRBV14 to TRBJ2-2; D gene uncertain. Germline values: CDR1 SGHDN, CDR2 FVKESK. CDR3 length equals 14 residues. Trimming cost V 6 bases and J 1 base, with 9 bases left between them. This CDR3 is CASSITENTGELFF. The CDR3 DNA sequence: TGTGCCAGCAGTATAACAGAGAACACCGGGGAGCTGTTTTTT.

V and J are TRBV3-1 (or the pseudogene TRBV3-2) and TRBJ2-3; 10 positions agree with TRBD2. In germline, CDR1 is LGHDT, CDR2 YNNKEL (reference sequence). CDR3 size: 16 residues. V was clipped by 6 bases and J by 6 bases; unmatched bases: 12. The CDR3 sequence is CASSPLAGEYGDTQYF. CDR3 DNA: TGTGCCAGCAGTCCGCTAGCGGGAGAGTACGGGGATACGCAGTATTTT.

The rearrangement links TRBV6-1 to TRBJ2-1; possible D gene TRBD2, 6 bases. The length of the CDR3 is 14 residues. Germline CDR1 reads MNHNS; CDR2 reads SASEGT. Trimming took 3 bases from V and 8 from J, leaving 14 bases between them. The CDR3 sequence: CASSDREPQDEQFF. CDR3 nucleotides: TGTGCCAGCAGTGATCGGGAGCCCCAGGATGAGCAGTTCTTC.

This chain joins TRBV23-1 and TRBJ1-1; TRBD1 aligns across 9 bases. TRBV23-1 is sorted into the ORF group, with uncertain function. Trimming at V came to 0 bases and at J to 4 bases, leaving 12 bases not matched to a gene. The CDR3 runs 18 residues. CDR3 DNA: TGCGCCAGCAGTCAATCGTCTACAGGGGGCGTTTTTTGCACTGAAGCTTTCTTT. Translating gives CASSQSSTGGVFCTEAFF.

CDR3 bases: TGTGCCAGCAGTGAAGCATACAGGGGATGGGCTTTCTTT. The encoded protein is CASSEAYRGWAFF. The chain combines TRBV6-1 with TRBJ1-1; TRBD1 aligns across 7 bases. Per the germline V gene, CDR1 is MNHNS and CDR2 is SASEGT. CDR3 length: 13 residues. V dropped 0 bases and J dropped 11; count of bases not matched to a gene: 6.

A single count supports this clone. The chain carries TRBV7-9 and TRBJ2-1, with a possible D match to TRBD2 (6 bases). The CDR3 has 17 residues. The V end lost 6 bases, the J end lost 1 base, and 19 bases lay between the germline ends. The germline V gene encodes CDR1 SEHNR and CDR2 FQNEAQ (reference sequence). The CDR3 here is CASSPTDLGTSYNEQFF. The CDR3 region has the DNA TGTGCCAGCAGTCCGACGGATTTGGGGACTTCCTACAATGAGCAGTTCTTC.

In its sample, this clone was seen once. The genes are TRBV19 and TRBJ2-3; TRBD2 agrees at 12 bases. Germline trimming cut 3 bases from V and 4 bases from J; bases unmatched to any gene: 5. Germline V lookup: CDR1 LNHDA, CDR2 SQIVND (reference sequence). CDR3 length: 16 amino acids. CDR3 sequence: CASSIGLAGLADTQYF. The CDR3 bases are TGTGCCAGTAGTATCGGACTAGCGGGACTTGCAGATACGCAGTATTTT.

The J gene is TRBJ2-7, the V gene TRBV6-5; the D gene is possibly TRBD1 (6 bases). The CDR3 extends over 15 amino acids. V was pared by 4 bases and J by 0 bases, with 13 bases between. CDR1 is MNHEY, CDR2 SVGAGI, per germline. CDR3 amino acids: CASSSRQVPSYEQYF. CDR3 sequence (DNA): TGTGCCAGCAGTTCGAGACAGGTCCCCTCCTACGAGCAGTACTTC.

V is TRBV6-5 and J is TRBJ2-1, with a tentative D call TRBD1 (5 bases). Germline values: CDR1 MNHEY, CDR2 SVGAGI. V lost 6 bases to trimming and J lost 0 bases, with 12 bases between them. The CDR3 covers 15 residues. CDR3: CASRLDTNSYNEQFF. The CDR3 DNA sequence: TGTGCCAGCAGGCTGGACACCAACTCCTACAATGAGCAGTTCTTC.

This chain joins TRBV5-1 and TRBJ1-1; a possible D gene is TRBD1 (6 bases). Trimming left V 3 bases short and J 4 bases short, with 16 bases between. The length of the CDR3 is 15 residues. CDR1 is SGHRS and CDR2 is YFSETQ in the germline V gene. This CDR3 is CASSSKTGRGTEAFF. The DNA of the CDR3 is TGCGCCAGCAGCTCCAAGACAGGCCGGGGCACTGAAGCTTTCTTT.

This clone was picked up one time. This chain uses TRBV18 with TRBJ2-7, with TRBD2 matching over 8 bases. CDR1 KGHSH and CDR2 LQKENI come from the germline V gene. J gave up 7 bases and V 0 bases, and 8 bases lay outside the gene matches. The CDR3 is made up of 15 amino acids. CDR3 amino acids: CASSPPTSGLREQYF. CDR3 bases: TGTGCCAGCTCACCACCTACTAGCGGCCTCCGAGAGCAGTACTTC.